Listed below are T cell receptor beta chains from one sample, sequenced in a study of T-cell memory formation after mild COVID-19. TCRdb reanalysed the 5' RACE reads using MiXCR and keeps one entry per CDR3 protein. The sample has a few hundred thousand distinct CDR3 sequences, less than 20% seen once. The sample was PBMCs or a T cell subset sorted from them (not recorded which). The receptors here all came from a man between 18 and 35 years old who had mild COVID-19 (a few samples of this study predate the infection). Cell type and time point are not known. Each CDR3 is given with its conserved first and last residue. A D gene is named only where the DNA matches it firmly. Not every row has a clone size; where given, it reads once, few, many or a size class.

CASSKDTGVTGELFF TGTGCTAGCAGCAAAGACACGGGGGTCACCGGGGAGCTGTTTTTT TRBJ2-2 NA TRBV7-7 NA
CASSRGQGGDTEAFF TGTGCCAGCAGCCGGGGACAGGGGGGCGACACTGAAGCTTTCTTT TRBJ1-1 few TRBV3-1 TRBD1
CASSRRGNEQFF TGCGCCAGCAGTCGCAGGGGCAATGAGCAGTTCTTC TRBJ2-1 NA TRBV5-1 NA
CASSASGGASQYF TGTGCCAGCAGTGCTAGCGGGGGGGCCTCGCAGTATTTT TRBJ2-3 few TRBV6-6 TRBD2
CSATGALNTEAFF TGCAGTGCTACAGGGGCTTTAAACACTGAAGCTTTCTTT TRBJ1-1 NA TRBV20-1 NA
CASSLDGVQPQHF TGCGCCAGCAGCTTGGACGGTGTCCAGCCCCAGCATTTT TRBJ1-5 many TRBV5-1 NA
CASSKTERGPLHF TGTGCCAGCAGCAAAACAGAGAGGGGGCCCCTCCACTTT TRBJ1-6 NA TRBV6-5 NA
CASSSLAGGPGDTQYF TGTGCTAGCAGCTCCTTAGCGGGGGGGCCAGGAGATACGCAGTATTTT TRBJ2-3 NA TRBV7-7 TRBD2
CSVPQVEYGYTF TGCAGCGTCCCACAGGTGGAGTATGGCTACACCTTC TRBJ1-2 few TRBV29-1 NA
CASSQSPGQDTDTQYF TGTGCCAGCAGCCAATCCCCGGGACAGGACACAGATACGCAGTATTTT TRBJ2-3 NA TRBV4-2 TRBD1
CASSHSTGGYGYTF TGCGCCAGCAGTCACTCGACAGGGGGGTATGGCTACACCTTC TRBJ1-2 few TRBV4-1 TRBD1
CAISEMTGGDSYNEQFF TGTGCCATCAGTGAAATGACAGGGGGAGACTCCTACAATGAGCAGTTCTTC TRBJ2-1 NA TRBV10-3 TRBD1
CASSGGTYGDTQYF TGTGCCAGCAGCGGGGGGACCTACGGAGATACGCAGTATTTT TRBJ2-3 NA TRBV11-3 NA
CASTFSGENQPQHF TGTGCCAGCACCTTCTCAGGGGAAAATCAGCCCCAGCATTTT TRBJ1-5 few TRBV12-3/TRBV12-4 NA
CASSQDTGFADTQYF TGTGCCAGCAGCCAAGACACTGGGTTTGCAGATACGCAGTATTTT TRBJ2-3 NA TRBV3-1 NA
CASSLKRGNAYNEQFF TGTGCCAGCAGTTTGAAGCGGGGGAACGCCTACAATGAGCAGTTCTTC TRBJ2-1 few TRBV6-2/TRBV6-3 TRBD2
CASSGTGLGTEAFF TGTGCCAGCAGTGGGACTGGGCTAGGCACTGAAGCTTTCTTT TRBJ1-1 few TRBV25-1 NA
CASSFQVGKTQYF TGTGCCAGCAGTTTTCAGGTGGGGAAGACCCAGTACTTC TRBJ2-5 NA TRBV12-3/TRBV12-4 NA
CASSLQLQETQYF TGTGCCAGCTCCTTACAGCTCCAAGAGACCCAGTACTTC TRBJ2-5 NA TRBV18 NA
CASSGPEETQYF TGTGCCAGCAGCGGACCAGAAGAGACCCAGTACTTC TRBJ2-5 few TRBV7-2 NA
CASSSIGRAVEQFF TGTGCCAGCAGCTCAATCGGCAGGGCGGTTGAGCAGTTCTTC TRBJ2-1 NA TRBV7-2 NA
CSVVGLSPHIQYF TGCAGCGTTGTCGGTCTATCGCCGCACATTCAGTACTTC TRBJ2-4 few TRBV29-1 NA
CASSGSDRGILEQYF TGTGCCAGCAGCGGTTCGGACAGGGGGATCCTCGAGCAGTACTTC TRBJ2-7 NA TRBV7-9 TRBD1
CASSTQGAGANVLTF TGTGCCAGCAGCACCCAGGGGGCGGGGGCCAACGTCCTGACTTTC TRBJ2-6 many TRBV7-8 TRBD1
CASSPEGTGTHEQYF TGCGCCAGCAGCCCGGAAGGGACAGGGACCCACGAGCAGTACTTC TRBJ2-7 few TRBV5-1 TRBD1
CASRQAGELFF TGTGCCAGCAGGCAGGCCGGGGAGCTGTTTTTT TRBJ2-2 NA TRBV12-3/TRBV12-4 NA
CASSYWQGSTDTQYF TGTGCCAGCAGTTACTGGCAGGGTAGCACAGATACGCAGTATTTT TRBJ2-3 few TRBV6-2/TRBV6-3 NA
CASSVEGQGADTQYF TGTGCCAGCAGCGTAGAGGGACAGGGGGCAGATACGCAGTATTTT TRBJ2-3 few TRBV9 TRBD1
CASSPIVLAGASNTGELFF TGTGCCAGCAGCCCTATCGTACTAGCGGGGGCCTCGAACACCGGGGAGCTGTTTTTT TRBJ2-2 NA TRBV11-2 TRBD2
CASSLARGHHEQYF TGTGCCAGCAGCTTAGCGAGGGGACACCACGAGCAGTACTTC TRBJ2-7 NA TRBV7-2 NA
CASSYISGYNEQFF TGTGCCAGCAGCTACATTTCGGGCTACAATGAGCAGTTCTTC TRBJ2-1 NA TRBV12-3/TRBV12-4 NA
CASSLEGQGVYQETQYF TGTGCCAGCAGCTTAGAAGGGCAGGGAGTATATCAGGAGACCCAGTACTTC TRBJ2-5 NA TRBV7-8 NA
CASSLTGGAGEQYF TGTGCCAGCAGTTTAACAGGGGGCGCGGGAGAGCAGTACTTC TRBJ2-7 NA TRBV27 TRBD1
CASRRGRVTSGGLPSYNEQFF TGCGCCAGCAGGAGAGGAAGGGTAACTAGCGGGGGCCTGCCCTCCTACAATGAGCAGTTCTTC TRBJ2-1 few TRBV10-2 TRBD2
CASSATGGAGEQFF TGTGCCAGCAGCGCAACAGGGGGCGCGGGTGAGCAGTTCTTC TRBJ2-1 NA TRBV5-6 TRBD1
CASSLQYAADTQYF TGTGCCAGCAGCCTACAGTACGCGGCAGATACGCAGTATTTT TRBJ2-3 NA TRBV7-9 NA
CASSYDPEQFF TGTGCCAGCAGTTACGACCCTGAGCAGTTCTTC TRBJ2-1 NA TRBV6-6 NA
CASSLASSGGRGYNEQFF TGTGCCAGCAGCTTAGCGTCTAGCGGGGGGCGAGGCTACAATGAGCAGTTCTTC TRBJ2-1 NA TRBV7-2 TRBD2
CSVGRRAGELFF TGCAGCGTTGGTAGGAGGGCCGGGGAGCTGTTTTTT TRBJ2-2 NA TRBV29-1 NA
CASSRGGRLDEQYF TGCGCCAGCAGCCGGGGGGGGCGACTCGACGAGCAGTACTTC TRBJ2-7 NA TRBV5-1 TRBD2
CAISDSARGTQYF TGTGCCATCAGTGACTCCGCGCGGGGTACGCAGTATTTT TRBJ2-3 NA TRBV10-3 NA
CASSVWEGMGNTEAFF TGTGCCAGCAGCGTATGGGAGGGGATGGGGAACACTGAAGCTTTCTTT TRBJ1-1 few TRBV9 NA
CASSILTGRCAF TGTGCCAGCAGTATACTGACAGGGAGGTGCGCCTTT TRBJ1-1 NA TRBV12-3/TRBV12-4 TRBD1
CASSYGNSGNTIYF TGTGCCAGCAGTTACGGGAACTCTGGAAACACCATATATTTT TRBJ1-3 NA TRBV6-5 NA
CASTPTIRGKGRANVLTF TGTGCCAGCACCCCGACGATCCGGGGGAAAGGCAGGGCCAACGTCCTGACTTTC TRBJ2-6 NA TRBV12-3/TRBV12-4 NA
CASSLVGTWEEKLFF TGTGCCAGCAGCTTAGTTGGGACCTGGGAAGAAAAACTGTTTTTT TRBJ1-4 NA TRBV7-9 NA
CAITEGAGEQETQYF TGTGCCATCACCGAAGGGGCAGGGGAACAAGAGACCCAGTACTTC TRBJ2-5 few TRBV10-3 NA
CASSYRRGQSTDTQYF TGTGCCAGCAGCTACCGCAGGGGGCAGAGTACAGATACGCAGTATTTT TRBJ2-3 many TRBV7-2 TRBD1
CATRTGQETQYF TGTGCCACCCGGACAGGGCAAGAGACCCAGTACTTC TRBJ2-5 NA TRBV7-9 TRBD1
CASSPLEPGLAAEETQYF TGCGCCAGCAGCCCTCTAGAACCCGGACTAGCGGCGGAAGAGACCCAGTACTTC TRBJ2-5 few TRBV4-3 TRBD2
CASSRTPGGNTF TGTGCCAGCAGTAGAACACCAGGGGGGAACACCTTC TRBJ1-2 NA TRBV12-3/TRBV12-4 TRBD1
CASSFTGTTSGNTIYF TGTGCCAGCAGCTTTACTGGGACAACCTCTGGAAACACCATATATTTT TRBJ1-3 NA TRBV7-2 NA
CASALAGANVLTF TGTGCCAGTGCGTTGGCGGGGGCCAACGTCCTGACTTTC TRBJ2-6 many TRBV7-3 NA
CSVAVRADLPQHF TGCAGCGTTGCGGTCAGGGCCGATTTGCCCCAGCATTTT TRBJ1-5 NA TRBV29-1 NA
CASSEGQGNTGELFF TGTGCCAGCAGTGAGGGACAGGGGAACACCGGGGAGCTGTTTTTT TRBJ2-2 NA TRBV2 TRBD1
CASSRGRGEQPQHF TGTGCCAGCTCACGAGGCAGGGGTGAACAGCCCCAGCATTTT TRBJ1-5 many TRBV18 NA
CASSQRQGNQETQYF TGCGCCAGCAGCCAGCGACAGGGTAACCAAGAGACCCAGTACTTC TRBJ2-5 NA TRBV4-1 TRBD1
CASSVGAGRPGELFF TGTGCCAGCAGCGTAGGTGCAGGGAGGCCCGGGGAGCTGTTTTTT TRBJ2-2 few TRBV9 NA
CASSDVGRGEQFF TGCGCCAGCAGTGATGTGGGGCGGGGTGAGCAGTTCTTC TRBJ2-1 NA TRBV10-2 NA